This T cell receptor (beta chain) was sequenced for a study of cytomegalovirus exposure and HLA in healthy donors. Both 60 Vbeta primers and 13 Jbeta primers went into the PCR. Repertoires were generated with immunoSEQ multiplex PCR, while TCRdb's copy carries only in-frame clones and drops some. The sample has some 110,000 clones; around 61% are singletons. Germline loops: CDR1 LGHNA, CDR2 YSLEER. This CDR3 is built from 14 residues. With 0 bases removed from V and 3 bases from J, the gap between germline ends came to 8 bases. The specimen was PBMCs. This sequence was found in a woman aged 25 to 39 in good health and CMV-seronegative. The genes are TRBV4-3 and TRBJ1-2, with a possible D match to TRBD1 (5 bases). The DNA of the CDR3 is TGCGCCAGCAGCCAAGAGCAGGGTCACTATGGCTACACCTTC. It codes for CASSQEQGHYGYTF.